Given below is one TCR beta chain in context. V lost 0 bases and J lost 3; bases outside the gene matches: 5. The CDR3 is 15 amino acids. Looked up from germline, CDR1 is ENHRY and CDR2 is SYGVKD. Participants were aged roughly 18 to 90 years from about two dozen US areas. All recovered Cohort 3 donors got two negative PCRs, got clearance, or saw symptom resolution. The data derive from a study of blood T cell repertoires in COVID-19. As for the study in general: Researchers got acute and convalescent COVID-19 samples from the United States, Italy and Spain.

Sequencing was performed with immunoSEQ multiplex PCR; in TCRdb, only in-frame clones are kept and a portion is missing. Among a few hundred thousand clones listed, 85% to 90% were seen once. The origin of this receptor is a man in his late teens or twenties who had recovered from COVID-19. The sample comprised PBMCs or T cells enriched from blood (not recorded which). The V gene is TRBV10-3, the J gene TRBJ2-7, with TRBD2 matching over 7 bases. This CDR3 is CAISESSSGLYEQYF. CDR3 bases: TGTGCCATCAGTGAGTCGTCTAGCGGCCTCTACGAGCAGTACTTC.